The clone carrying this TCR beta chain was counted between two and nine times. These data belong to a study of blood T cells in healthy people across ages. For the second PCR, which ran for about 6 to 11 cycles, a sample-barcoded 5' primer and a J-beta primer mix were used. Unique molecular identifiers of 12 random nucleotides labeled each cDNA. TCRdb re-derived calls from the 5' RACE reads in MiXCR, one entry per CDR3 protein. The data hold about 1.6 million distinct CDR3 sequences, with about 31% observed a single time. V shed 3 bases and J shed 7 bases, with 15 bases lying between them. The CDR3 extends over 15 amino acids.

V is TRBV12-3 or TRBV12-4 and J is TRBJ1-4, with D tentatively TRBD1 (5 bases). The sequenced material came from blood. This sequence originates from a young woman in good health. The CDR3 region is CASSFDPGRSEKLFF. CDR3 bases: TGTGCCAGCAGTTTTGATCCAGGGAGGAGTGAAAAACTGTTTTTT.